Below are 2 T cell receptor beta chains sequenced from a single sample in a study of blood T cell repertoires in COVID-19. Assay: immunoSEQ multiplex PCR; the TCRdb copy retains only in-frame clones and omits some. The profile covers over 450,000 clones, with 85% to 90% appearing a single time and about 8% taken by the ten largest. Input material: peripheral blood. The receptor source for this set is a woman between 50 and 59 years old with COVID-19, enrolled during active disease.

The chain carries TRBV30 and TRBJ1-6; possibly TRBD1 for D (5 bases). Germline values: CDR1 GTSNPN, CDR2 SVGIG (reference sequence). There are 17 residues in the CDR3. Trimming pared 1 base from V and 10 bases from J, leaving 23 bases between. The CDR3 region is CAWSEAGKGFVGSPLHF. CDR3 in DNA: TGTGCCTGGAGTGAAGCAGGGAAGGGTTTTGTAGGCTCACCCCTCCACTTT.

The chain links TRBV30 to TRBJ1-2; a weak D match, TRBD1 (5 bases). V shed 0 bases and J shed 8 bases, with 10 bases lying between them. Germline V CDR1 and CDR2: GTSNPN, SVGIG (reference sequence). This CDR3 is 12 amino acids long. CDR3 sequence (DNA): TGTGCCTGGAGTGTACGGGGGAAGGGCTACACCTTC. Its translation is CAWSVRGKGYTF.